The present TCR beta chain was sequenced within a study of early stage breast cancer tumors. Study-level information: About 80% of the 16 invasive tumors were ER+, PR+ and HER2-.

This CDR3 spans 13 amino acids. The V and J ends lost 4 bases and 1 base respectively, with 10 bases between them. The germline V gene encodes CDR1 SQVTM and CDR2 ANQGSEA. Repertoires were generated with immunoSEQ multiplex PCR, while TCRdb's copy carries only in-frame clones and drops some. This table holds over 15,000 clones, around 83% found once. This TCR was recovered from a person aged 65-85 years with breast cancer. Sequencing was performed on blood. This chain links TRBV29-1 with TRBJ1-1; maybe TRBD1 (5 bases). DNA for the CDR3: TGCAGCGTTGTAAGGGGTTGGAACACTGAAGCTTTCTTT. The encoded protein is CSVVRGWNTEAFF.